The rows below give T cell receptor beta chains drawn from one sample of a study of CD8 T cells in ankylosing spondylitis. One entry per CDR3 protein, called by TCRdb with MiXCR from the 5' RACE reads. The table has about 800,000 distinct CDR3 sequences, approximately 10% seen once; the top ten hold more than 0.5%. The sample was blood, either unsorted or a sorted T cell fraction (not recorded which). All receptors come from a male donor with ankylosing spondylitis. Each CDR3 is given with its conserved first and last residue. D genes are given only for firm matches. Part of the rows lack a size; the others show once, few, many or a class for expanded clones.

d_call | j_call | v_call | clone_size | cdr3_nt | cdr3_aa
. | TRBJ2-2 | TRBV4-2 | few | TGTGCCAGCAGCCGTGACCCCCAAACAGGGAGTACTACTTACACCGGGGAGCTGTTTTTT | CASSRDPQTGSTTYTGELFF
. | TRBJ1-2 | TRBV21-1 | . | TGTGCCAGCACGACAGGGGGCATCTCCTATGGCTACACCTTC | CASTTGGISYGYTF
. | TRBJ2-5 | TRBV5-1 | once | TGCGCCAGCAGCGCCAGCCCCGGAGAGACCCAGTACTTC | CASSASPGETQYF
TRBD2 | TRBJ2-1 | TRBV4-2 | many | TGTGCCAGCAGCCAAGATTATCGCGGGAGGGCCAATGAGCAGTTCTTC | CASSQDYRGRANEQFF
TRBD2 | TRBJ2-2 | TRBV4-1 | . | TGCGCCAGCAGCCAATGGACTAGCGGGGGCACCGGGGAGCTGTTTTTT | CASSQWTSGGTGELFF
. | TRBJ1-2 | TRBV20-1 | few | TGCAGTGCTAGAGTTTGGCACAGGGACCCCGACTATGGCTACACCTTC | CSARVWHRDPDYGYTF
. | TRBJ1-1 | TRBV5-1 | . | TGCGCCAGCACCTCGAGGGGTGACACTGAAGCTTTCTTT | CASTSRGDTEAFF
. | TRBJ1-2 | TRBV6-5 | . | TGTGCCAGCAGTTACTCCGAGCTAGGGTATGGCTACACCTTC | CASSYSELGYGYTF
TRBD1 | TRBJ2-2 | TRBV6-1 | few | TGTGCCAGCAGGGACAGGCCGAACACCGGGGAGCTGTTTTTT | CASRDRPNTGELFF
TRBD2 | TRBJ2-7 | TRBV2 | few | TGTGCCAGCAGGGGACTAGGAAGCTACGAGCAGTACTTC | CASRGLGSYEQYF
. | TRBJ1-1 | TRBV20-1 | many | TGCAGTGCGCTCAGGGGTACCACTGAAGCTTTCTTT | CSALRGTTEAFF
. | TRBJ1-1 | TRBV12-3/TRBV12-4 | many | TGTGCCAGCAGTTTAAACGGATTGAACACTGAAGCTTTCTTT | CASSLNGLNTEAFF
TRBD1 | TRBJ2-2 | TRBV12-3/TRBV12-4 | many | TGTGCCAGCAGTTCGCAGGGGGTAGGCACCGGGGAGCTGTTTTTT | CASSSQGVGTGELFF
. | TRBJ2-7 | TRBV20-1 | few | TGCAGTGCGGGGGTCTCCGCTCTCCCTTCCTACGAGCAGTACTTC | CSAGVSALPSYEQYF
TRBD2 | TRBJ2-2 | TRBV20-1 | . | TGCAGTGCTAGAGCCACTAGCGAGGGCGGGGAGCTGTTTTTT | CSARATSEGGELFF
. | TRBJ2-5 | TRBV4-2 | . | TGTGCCAGCAGCCAGGTGGTTGTGGCGGGGAATCAAGAGACCCAGTACTTC | CASSQVVVAGNQETQYF
. | TRBJ1-2 | TRBV7-2 | . | TGTGCCAGCAGCGCAGTAGGATTCGACGGCTACACCTTC | CASSAVGFDGYTF
. | TRBJ1-5 | TRBV6-5 | many | TGTGCCAGCAGTTGGGACACTTATAGCAATCAGCCCCAGCATTTT | CASSWDTYSNQPQHF
. | TRBJ2-7 | TRBV5-1 | few | TGCGCCAGCAGCTTGGTTGGTTGGGCCTACGAGCAGTACTTC | CASSLVGWAYEQYF
. | TRBJ1-4 | TRBV6-1 | few | TGTGCCAGCAGTGTAGACCGTACGGCAACTAATGAAAAACTGTTTTTT | CASSVDRTATNEKLFF
. | TRBJ2-1 | TRBV24-1 | . | TGTGCCACCCTCGCCTTGACACCCTGGGGGTATGAGCAGTTCTTC | CATLALTPWGYEQFF
. | TRBJ1-1 | TRBV10-3 | few | TGTGCCATCAGTGACGGGCCGATCACTGAAGCTTTCTTT | CAISDGPITEAFF
. | TRBJ2-7 | TRBV5-1 | many | TGCGCCAGCAGCTGGAAGGATAGGACCTACGAGCAGTACTTC | CASSWKDRTYEQYF
. | TRBJ1-5 | TRBV10-3 | . | TGTGCCATCTCCCGCGGGTATAGCAATCAGCCCCAGCATTTT | CAISRGYSNQPQHF
TRBD2 | TRBJ2-1 | TRBV5-1 | . | TGCGCCAGCAGCTTGGCACCTAGCGGGGGGGAGCAGTTCTTC | CASSLAPSGGEQFF
. | TRBJ2-7 | TRBV27 | few | TGTGCCAGCAGACCGAACCGGGATTCGCCCTACGAGCAGTACTTC | CASRPNRDSPYEQYF
. | TRBJ2-1 | TRBV28 | few | TGTGCCAGCAGTTTAGTAGGCGGGAGTAGGGGGGAGCAGTTCTTC | CASSLVGGSRGEQFF
. | TRBJ2-1 | TRBV5-1 | . | TGCGCCAGCAGCTTGGTCGGGAGCCACTACAATGAGCAGTTCTTC | CASSLVGSHYNEQFF
. | TRBJ1-6 | TRBV7-2 | . | TGTGCCAGCAGCCCGGTCGCGAATTCACCCCTCCACTTT | CASSPVANSPLHF
. | TRBJ1-1 | TRBV11-2 | . | TGTGCCAGCAGCTTACTTCCAGGGCTGAACACTGAAGCTTTCTTT | CASSLLPGLNTEAFF
. | TRBJ2-7 | TRBV28 | . | TGTGCCAGCAGAGACGGAACCCTTGCCTACGAGCAGTACTTC | CASRDGTLAYEQYF
TRBD1 | TRBJ1-2 | TRBV6-1 | many | TGTGCCAGCGGCCGGACAGGGGGCAACTATGGCTACACCTTC | CASGRTGGNYGYTF
. | TRBJ2-1 | TRBV5-6 | . | TGTGCCAGCAGCTTGGTAAGTTCCCACAATGAGCAGTTCTTC | CASSLVSSHNEQFF
. | TRBJ1-1 | TRBV11-2 | few | TGTGCCAGCAGTGGAGGGTACGCTGAAGCTTTCTTT | CASSGGYAEAFF
. | TRBJ2-7 | TRBV5-4 | few | TGTGCCAGCAGCTTGTCCGGCGCCTTCGAGCAGTACTTC | CASSLSGAFEQYF
. | TRBJ1-1 | TRBV6-5 | few | TGTGCCAGCAGTTATTTCGATCGGGGCTCGGCTTTCTTT | CASSYFDRGSAFF
. | TRBJ2-7 | TRBV5-1 | few | TGCGCCAGCAGCTTGGATGGCGGCATCTACGAGCAGTACTTC | CASSLDGGIYEQYF
. | TRBJ1-1 | TRBV7-2 | few | TGTGCCAGCATCCCCATCGGCAGATCAGCCACTGAAGCTTTCTTT | CASIPIGRSATEAFF